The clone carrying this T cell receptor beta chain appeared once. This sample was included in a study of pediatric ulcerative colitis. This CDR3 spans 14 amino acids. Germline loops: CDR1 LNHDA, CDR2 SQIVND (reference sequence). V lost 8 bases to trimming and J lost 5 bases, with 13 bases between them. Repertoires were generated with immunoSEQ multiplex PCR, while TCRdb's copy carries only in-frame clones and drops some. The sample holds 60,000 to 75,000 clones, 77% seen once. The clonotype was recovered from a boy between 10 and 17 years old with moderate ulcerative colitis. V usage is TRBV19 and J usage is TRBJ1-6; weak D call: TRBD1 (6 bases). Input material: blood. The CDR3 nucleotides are TGTGCCAGTCAGGGGACATCTAATAATTCACCCCTCCACTTT. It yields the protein CASQGTSNNSPLHF.